This T cell receptor (beta chain) was identified during a study of response to subunit inactivated influenza vaccine. One entry per CDR3 protein results from TCRdb running MiXCR on the RT-PCR reads. The repertoire consists of roughly 540,000 distinct CDR3 sequences, with less than 25% occurring once and the leading ten covering 2.5% to 3%. CDR1 and CDR2 (germline): DFQATT, SNEGSKA (reference sequence). The CDR3 length is 18 residues. The trim removed 2 bases at V and 4 bases at J, leaving 17 bases unmatched. The same sample was also used in a study of T cells expressing NK-cell markers. As reported in that work: For TCR beta, cDNA was produced by 5'RACE template switching with UMIs. Seven donors tested HCMV-seropositive and one tested seronegative among the eight sequenced.

This sequence joins TRBV20-1 and TRBJ2-5; TRBD1 matches at 9 bases. This sequence originates from a man over 45 who received an inactivated influenza vaccine. Sequencing used CD4+ T cells sorted from PBMCs, obtained approximately 12 days after vaccination. Written as DNA, the CDR3 is TGCAGTGCTAGAAAGCCTACAGGGGGCGCTTTATCGTCAGAGACCCAGTACTTC. It translates to CSARKPTGGALSSETQYF.